The 21 T cell receptor beta chains reported below all come from one sample, sequenced in a study of shared clonotypes between healthy human individuals. The assay was immunoSEQ multiplex PCR, and TCRdb's table has in-frame clones only and misses some. This sample has about 1.5 million clones, with 95% to 99% found just once. The sequenced material came from naive CD4+ T cells sorted from blood. Indicated subset: CD45RA+ positively selected. The receptors here all came from a man aged 30 to 45 in good health.

The chain joins TRBV2 to TRBJ1-5, with D maybe TRBD1 (5 bases). The germline V and J ends were trimmed by 9 bases and 5 bases, with 14 bases remaining between them. Germline-derived CDR1 and CDR2 are SNHLY and FYNNEI. CDR3 length: 13 amino acids. The CDR3 DNA is TGTGCCAGTGGGGTTATCAGGGATCAGCCCCAGCATTTT. Residues: CASGVIRDQPQHF. Based on the CDR3 plus reference TRBV2 and TRBJ1-5, the full variable domain is EPEVTQTPSHQVTQMGQEVILRCVPISNHLYFYWYRQILGQKVEFLVSFYNNEISEKSEIFDDQFSVERPDGSNFTLKIRSTKLEDSAMYFCASGVIRDQPQHFGDGTRLSIL.

The genes are TRBV4-3 and TRBJ2-3; tentatively, D is TRBD1 or TRBD2 (5 bases each). CDR1 LGHNA and CDR2 YSLEER come from the germline V gene. The CDR3 consists of 17 residues. Trimming took off 0 bases at V and 3 bases at J, with 16 bases between the two ends. The CDR3 DNA reads TGCGCCAGCAGCCAAGATCCCAGGGAGCCCGGGACAGATACGCAGTATTTT. As protein: CASSQDPREPGTDTQYF.

V is TRBV6-1 and J is TRBJ1-5; 8 bases agree with TRBD1. CDR1 is MNHNS, CDR2 SASEGT, per germline. J gave up 0 bases and V 4 bases, and 11 bases lay outside the gene matches. This CDR3 has 18 amino acids. The chain's CDR3 is CASSGTGPGRASNQPQHF. CDR3 coding DNA: TGTGCCAGCAGTGGGACAGGGCCGGGTCGAGCTAGCAATCAGCCCCAGCATTTT.

The V gene is TRBV6-5, the J gene TRBJ2-1; TRBD2 aligns across 9 bases. Germline CDR1 MNHEY, CDR2 SVGAGI. The CDR3 extends over 16 amino acids. With V trimmed by 4 bases and J by 3 bases, 7 bases remained unmatched. CDR3 residues: CASSFPSGKGYNEQFF. The CDR3 coding sequence is TGTGCCAGCAGTTTCCCTAGCGGGAAAGGCTACAATGAGCAGTTCTTC.

This chain uses TRBV11-2 with TRBJ2-5; 7 bases agree with TRBD1. The CDR3 totals 15 residues. V lost 1 base, J lost 0 bases, and 2 bases stayed unmatched. The germline V gene encodes CDR1 SGHAT and CDR2 FQNNGV. CDR3 DNA sequence: TGTGCCAGCAGCTTAGGTGACAGGGACCAAGAGACCCAGTACTTC. Amino acids: CASSLGDRDQETQYF.

A single count supports this clone. The chain uses TRBV6-1 and TRBJ2-3; the match to TRBD2 covers 14 bases. J lost 4 bases, V lost 4 bases, and 7 bases had no gene match. CDR1 and CDR2 (germline): MNHNS, SASEGT. The CDR3 has 17 amino acids. The CDR3 loop reads CASSARLAGGRADTQYF. For the CDR3, the DNA is TGTGCCAGCAGTGCCCGACTAGCGGGAGGGAGGGCAGATACGCAGTATTTT.

The chain uses TRBV27 and TRBJ2-5; D gene ambiguous. CDR3 length: 14 residues. The V gene lost 6 bases and the J gene lost 2 bases, with 13 bases spanning the gap. Looked up from germline, CDR1 is MNHEY and CDR2 is SMNVEV (reference sequence). CDR3 sequence (DNA): TGTGCCAGCAGAGTTGACGGCAAGCAAGAGACCCAGTACTTC. Amino acid sequence: CASRVDGKQETQYF.

The genes are TRBV5-4 and TRBJ1-1; D ambiguous. CDR1 is SGHNT, CDR2 YYREEE, per germline (reference sequence). This CDR3 region has 15 residues. Trimming stripped 3 bases from V and 1 base from J, with 13 bases between. CDR3 loop: CASSSTLSGNTEAFF. CDR3 nucleotide sequence: TGTGCCAGCAGCTCCACCCTCTCGGGGAACACTGAAGCTTTCTTT.

This chain links TRBV15 with TRBJ2-4; maybe TRBD1 (6 bases). V dropped 0 bases and J dropped 0 bases, with 9 bases sitting between them. This CDR3 has 16 amino acids. CDR1 is LNHNV and CDR2 is YYDKDF in the germline V gene (reference sequence). The DNA for the CDR3 is TGTGCCACCAGCAGAGATTTAGGGGGAGCCAAAAACATTCAGTACTTC. This gives the protein CATSRDLGGAKNIQYF.

The chain links TRBV2 to TRBJ1-2; a possible D gene is TRBD1 (6 bases). The CDR3 loop spans 13 amino acids. The germline V gene has CDR1 SNHLY and CDR2 FYNNEI. Trimming took 7 bases from V and 1 from J, leaving 10 bases between them. In nucleotides, the CDR3 is TGTGCCAGCACCAGGACAGATAACTATGGCTACACCTTC. Translated: CASTRTDNYGYTF.

The rearrangement links TRBV4-3 to TRBJ2-5; D unclear. Germline assignment: CDR1 LGHNA and CDR2 YSLEER. V lost 0 bases and J 2 bases, leaving 13 bases between the germline ends. The CDR3 is 16 amino acids. The CDR3 nucleotides are TGCGCCAGCAGCCAAGATCGGCTCATGGGGCAAGAGACCCAGTACTTC. Translation gives CASSQDRLMGQETQYF.

The chain has TRBV5-6 and TRBJ2-2; 9 positions match TRBD1. V was pared by 0 bases and J by 4 bases, with 4 bases of the junction left unmatched. CDR3 size: 16 residues. Germline CDR1 reads SGHDT; CDR2 reads YYEEEE. The CDR3 DNA is TGTGCCAGCAGCTTGGACAGGGGGCGCATCACCGGGGAGCTGTTTTTT. This codes for CASSLDRGRITGELFF.

The V call is TRBV14, the J call TRBJ2-1; tentative D call: TRBD1 (5 bases). V was clipped by 0 bases and J by 0 bases, with 6 bases between them. Germline V gene lookup returns CDR1 SGHDN and CDR2 FVKESK. This CDR3 is 15 amino acids long. This chain's CDR3 is CASSQERGSYNEQFF. DNA for the CDR3: TGTGCCAGCAGCCAAGAAAGGGGCTCCTACAATGAGCAGTTCTTC.

The chain combines TRBV27 with TRBJ1-4; 7 bases align to TRBD1. CDR3 length equals 14 residues. The germline V gene has CDR1 MNHEY and CDR2 SMNVEV (reference sequence). The junction had 6 bases not matched to a gene; V was cut back by 6 bases and J by 5 bases. The CDR3 DNA follows: TGTGCCAGCAGCTACGACAGGGCGAATGAAAAACTGTTTTTT. This translates into CASSYDRANEKLFF.

The chain employs TRBV2 and TRBJ2-2; 7 bases are shared with TRBD1. The germline gives CDR1 SNHLY, CDR2 FYNNEI. Unmatched junction bases numbered 6, after V lost 6 bases and J lost 5 bases. The length of the CDR3 is 14 residues. This CDR3 is CASRGTARTGELFF. The CDR3 DNA follows: TGTGCCAGCAGGGGGACAGCGAGGACCGGGGAGCTGTTTTTT.

The genes are TRBV6-6 and TRBJ2-7, with TRBD2 matching 8 bases. The germline gives CDR1 MNHNY, CDR2 SVGAGI (reference sequence). V was clipped by 0 bases and J by 4 bases; unmatched bases: 5. The CDR3 is 15 amino acids. This chain's CDR3 is CASSYSVTSGYEQYF. The CDR3 DNA reads TGTGCCAGCAGTTACTCAGTAACTAGCGGTTACGAGCAGTACTTC.

CDR3 amino acids: CASSLEYGMDRGYEQYF. CDR3 nucleotides: TGCGCCAGCAGCTTGGAGTATGGCATGGACAGAGGCTACGAGCAGTACTTC. The J gene is TRBJ2-7, the V gene TRBV5-1, with D possibly matching TRBD1 (6 bases). Germline assignment: CDR1 SGHRS and CDR2 YFSETQ. The CDR3 covers 17 residues. The germline V and J ends were trimmed by 0 bases and 3 bases, with 19 bases remaining between them.

The chain couples TRBV20-1 to TRBJ1-2; D call uncertain. CDR3 length: 11 amino acids. The germline V gene encodes CDR1 DFQATT and CDR2 SNEGSKA (reference sequence). V was cut by 4 bases and J by 5 bases, with 8 bases left in between. The CDR3 DNA sequence: TGCAGTGCTAACGGGATGTATGGCTACACCTTC. It codes for CSANGMYGYTF.

The genes are TRBV28 and TRBJ1-2; TRBD1 might be the D (5 bases). The CDR3 spans 15 residues. Trimming pared 7 bases from V and 3 bases from J, leaving 18 bases between. The V gene's germline CDR1 is MDHEN and CDR2 SYDVKM. The CDR3 DNA follows: TGTGCCAGCACCCGAGTTGGGGCTGGCTACTATGGCTACACCTTC. This encodes CASTRVGAGYYGYTF.

This clone was observed once. CDR3 nucleotide sequence: TGTGCCAGCAGCTGGCCGCTAGGCGACTATGGCTACACCTTC. It codes for CASSWPLGDYGYTF. V gene TRBV5-4 combines with J gene TRBJ1-2, with D uncertain. This CDR3 spans 14 amino acids. V was shortened by 3 bases and J by 3 bases, with 12 bases between the two germline ends. Germline V gene data show CDR1 as SGHNT and CDR2 as YYREEE (reference sequence).

The chain links TRBV7-2 to TRBJ1-1; D gene uncertain. Trimming left V 0 bases short and J 1 base short, with 12 bases between. Germline loops: CDR1 SGHTA, CDR2 FQGNSA. The CDR3 is 16 residues long. CDR3 in amino acids: CASSLAVTWGNTEAFF. In DNA form, the CDR3 reads TGTGCCAGCAGCTTAGCGGTTACATGGGGGAACACTGAAGCTTTCTTT. Looking up the rest from reference TRBV7-2 and TRBJ1-1 gives the full variable domain: GAGVSQSPSNKVTEKGKDVELRCDPISGHTALYWYRQSLGQGLEFLIYFQGNSAPDKSGLPSDRFSAERTGGSVSTLTIQRTQQEDSAVYLCASSLAVTWGNTEAFFGQGTRLTVV.